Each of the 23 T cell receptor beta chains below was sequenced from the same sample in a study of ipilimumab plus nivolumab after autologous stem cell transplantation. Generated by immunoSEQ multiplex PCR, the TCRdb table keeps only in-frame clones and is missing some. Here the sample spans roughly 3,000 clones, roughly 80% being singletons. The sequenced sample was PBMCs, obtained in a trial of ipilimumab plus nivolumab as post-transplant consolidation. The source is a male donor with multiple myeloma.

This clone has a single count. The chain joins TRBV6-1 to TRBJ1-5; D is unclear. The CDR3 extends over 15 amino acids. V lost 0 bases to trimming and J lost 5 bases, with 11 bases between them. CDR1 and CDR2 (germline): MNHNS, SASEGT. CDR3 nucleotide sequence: TGTGCCAGCAGTGAAGCCCCCCCAAAATATCAGCCCCAGCATTTT. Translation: CASSEAPPKYQPQHF.

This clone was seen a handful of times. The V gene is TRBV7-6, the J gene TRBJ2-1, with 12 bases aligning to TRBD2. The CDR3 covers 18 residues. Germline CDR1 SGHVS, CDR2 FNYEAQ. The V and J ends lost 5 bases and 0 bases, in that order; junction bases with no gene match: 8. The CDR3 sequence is CASSVGTSGLSSYNEQFF. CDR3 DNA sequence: TGTGCCAGCAGCGTTGGGACTAGCGGGTTGAGCTCCTACAATGAGCAGTTCTTC.

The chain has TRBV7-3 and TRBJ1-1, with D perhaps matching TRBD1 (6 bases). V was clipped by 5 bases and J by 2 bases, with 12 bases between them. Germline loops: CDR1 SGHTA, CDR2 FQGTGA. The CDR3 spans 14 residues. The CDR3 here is CASSKDSSNTEAFF. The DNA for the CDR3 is TGTGCCAGCAGCAAGGACAGCAGCAACACTGAAGCTTTCTTT.

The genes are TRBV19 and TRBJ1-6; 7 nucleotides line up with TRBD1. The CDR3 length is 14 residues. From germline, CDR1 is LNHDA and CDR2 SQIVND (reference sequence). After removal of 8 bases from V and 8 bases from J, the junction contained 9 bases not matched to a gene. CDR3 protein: CASEGARGDSPLHF. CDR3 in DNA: TGTGCCAGTGAGGGGGCGAGGGGCGATTCACCCCTCCACTTT.

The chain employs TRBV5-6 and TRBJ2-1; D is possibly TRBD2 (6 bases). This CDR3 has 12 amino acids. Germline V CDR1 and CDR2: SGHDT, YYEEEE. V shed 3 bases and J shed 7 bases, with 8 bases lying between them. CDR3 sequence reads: CASSWDLNEQFF. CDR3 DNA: TGTGCCAGCAGCTGGGACTTGAATGAGCAGTTCTTC. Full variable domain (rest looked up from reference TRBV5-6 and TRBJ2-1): DAGVTQSPTHLIKTRGQQVTLRCSPKSGHDTVSWYQQALGQGPQFIFQYYEEEERQRGNFPDRFSGHQFPNYSSELNVNALLLGDSALYLCASSWDLNEQFFGPGTRLTVL.

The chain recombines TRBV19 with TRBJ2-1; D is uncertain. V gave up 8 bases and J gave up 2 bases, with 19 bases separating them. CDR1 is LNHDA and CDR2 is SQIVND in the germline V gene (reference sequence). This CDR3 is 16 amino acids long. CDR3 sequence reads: CASSMGWGKTYNEQFF. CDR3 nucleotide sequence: TGTGCCAGTTCCATGGGGTGGGGAAAAACCTACAATGAGCAGTTCTTC.

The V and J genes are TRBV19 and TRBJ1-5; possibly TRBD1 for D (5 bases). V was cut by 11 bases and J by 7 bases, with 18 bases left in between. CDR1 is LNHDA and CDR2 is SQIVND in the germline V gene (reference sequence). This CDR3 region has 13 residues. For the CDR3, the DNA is TGTGCCGGAAGCAGGGTAGGGGAACAGCCCCAGCATTTT. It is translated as CAGSRVGEQPQHF.

CDR3 coding DNA: TGTGCCAGCAGCTTACCGGTTAGCGGGGAGCAGTACTTC. Amino acid sequence: CASSLPVSGEQYF. This sequence joins TRBV7-9 and TRBJ2-7, with 7 bases aligning to TRBD2. The CDR3 loop spans 13 amino acids. Per germline, CDR1 SEHNR and CDR2 FQNEAQ (reference sequence). J gave up 7 bases and V 2 bases, and 5 bases lay outside the gene matches. The whole variable domain, remainder taken from reference TRBV7-9 and TRBJ2-7, is DTGVSQNPRHKITKRGQNVTFRCDPISEHNRLYWYRQTLGQGPEFLTYFQNEAQLEKSRLLSDRFSAERPKGSFSTLEIQRTEQGDSAMYLCASSLPVSGEQYFGPGTRLTVT.

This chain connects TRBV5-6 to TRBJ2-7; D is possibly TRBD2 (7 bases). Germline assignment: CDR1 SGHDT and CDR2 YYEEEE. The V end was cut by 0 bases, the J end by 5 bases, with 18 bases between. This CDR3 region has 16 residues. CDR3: CASSLVGGGIFDEQYF. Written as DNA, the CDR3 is TGTGCCAGCAGCTTGGTAGGGGGGGGAATTTTCGACGAGCAGTACTTC. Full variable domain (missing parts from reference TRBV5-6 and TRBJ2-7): DAGVTQSPTHLIKTRGQQVTLRCSPKSGHDTVSWYQQALGQGPQFIFQYYEEEERQRGNFPDRFSGHQFPNYSSELNVNALLLGDSALYLCASSLVGGGIFDEQYFGPGTRLTVT.

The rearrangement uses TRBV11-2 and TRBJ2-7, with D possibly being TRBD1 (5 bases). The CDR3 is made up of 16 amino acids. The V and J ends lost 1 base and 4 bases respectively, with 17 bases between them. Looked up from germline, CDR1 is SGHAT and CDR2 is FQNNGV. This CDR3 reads CASSLVGQGYVYEQYF. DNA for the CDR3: TGTGCCAGCAGCTTAGTGGGGCAGGGATATGTGTACGAGCAGTACTTC.

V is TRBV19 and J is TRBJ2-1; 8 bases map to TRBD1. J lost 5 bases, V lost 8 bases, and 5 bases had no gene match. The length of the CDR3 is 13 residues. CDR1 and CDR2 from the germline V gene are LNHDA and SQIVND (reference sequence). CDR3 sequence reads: CASRLTGDNEQFF. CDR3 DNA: TGTGCCAGTCGCCTGACAGGGGACAATGAGCAGTTCTTC. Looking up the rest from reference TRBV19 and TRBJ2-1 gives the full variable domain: DGGITQSPKYLFRKEGQNVTLSCEQNLNHDAMYWYRQDPGQGLRLIYYSQIVNDFQKGDIAEGYSVSREKKESFPLTVTSAQKNPTAFYLCASRLTGDNEQFFGPGTRLTVL.

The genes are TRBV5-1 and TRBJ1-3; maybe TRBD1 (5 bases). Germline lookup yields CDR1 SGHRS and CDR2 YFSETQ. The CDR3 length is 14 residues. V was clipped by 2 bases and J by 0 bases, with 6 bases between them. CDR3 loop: CASSFDSSGNTIYF. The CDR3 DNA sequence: TGCGCCAGCAGCTTTGACAGCTCTGGAAACACCATATATTTT. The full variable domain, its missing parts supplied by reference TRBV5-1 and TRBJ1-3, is KAGVTQTPRYLIKTRGQQVTLSCSPISGHRSVSWYQQTPGQGLQFLFEYFSETQRNKGNFPGRFSGRQFSNSRSEMNVSTLELGDSALYLCASSFDSSGNTIYFGEGSWLTVV.

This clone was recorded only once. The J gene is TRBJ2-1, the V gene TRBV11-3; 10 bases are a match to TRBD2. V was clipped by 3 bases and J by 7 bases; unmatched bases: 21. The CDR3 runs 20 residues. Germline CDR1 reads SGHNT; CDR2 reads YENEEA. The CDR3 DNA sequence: TGTGCCAGCAGCTTTTCCCCCGCGGGGCTAGCGGGGGCGGTGGGGAATGAGCAGTTCTTC. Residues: CASSFSPAGLAGAVGNEQFF.

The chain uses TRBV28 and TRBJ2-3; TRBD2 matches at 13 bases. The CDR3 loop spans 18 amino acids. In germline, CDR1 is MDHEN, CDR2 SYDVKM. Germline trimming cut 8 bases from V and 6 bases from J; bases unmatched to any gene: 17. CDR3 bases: TGTGCCAGCTTCCCGAGTGGACTAGCGGGGGCCCGAGGGGATACGCAGTATTTT. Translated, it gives CASFPSGLAGARGDTQYF. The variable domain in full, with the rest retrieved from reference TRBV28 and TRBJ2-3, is DVKVTQSSRYLVKRTGEKVFLECVQDMDHENMFWYRQDPGLGLRLIYFSYDVKMKEKGDIPEGYSVSREKKERFSLILESASTNQTSMYLCASFPSGLAGARGDTQYFGPGTRLTVL.

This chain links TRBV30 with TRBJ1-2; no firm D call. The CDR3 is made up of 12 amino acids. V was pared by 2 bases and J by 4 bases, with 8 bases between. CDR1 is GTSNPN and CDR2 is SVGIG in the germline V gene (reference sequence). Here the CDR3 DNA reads TGTGCCTGGAGTCCCGAATTCTATGGCTACACCTTC. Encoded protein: CAWSPEFYGYTF.

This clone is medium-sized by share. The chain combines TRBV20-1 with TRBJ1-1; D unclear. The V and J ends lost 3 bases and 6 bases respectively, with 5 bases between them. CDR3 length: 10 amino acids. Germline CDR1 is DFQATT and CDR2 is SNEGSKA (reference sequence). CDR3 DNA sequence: TGCAGTGCTAGGGGTTCTGAAGCTTTCTTT. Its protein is CSARGSEAFF.

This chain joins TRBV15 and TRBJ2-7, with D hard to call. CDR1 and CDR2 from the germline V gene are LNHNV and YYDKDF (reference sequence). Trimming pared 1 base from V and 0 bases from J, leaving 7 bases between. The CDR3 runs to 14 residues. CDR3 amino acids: CATSRVTDSYEQYF. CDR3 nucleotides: TGTGCCACCAGCAGAGTTACGGACTCCTACGAGCAGTACTTC.

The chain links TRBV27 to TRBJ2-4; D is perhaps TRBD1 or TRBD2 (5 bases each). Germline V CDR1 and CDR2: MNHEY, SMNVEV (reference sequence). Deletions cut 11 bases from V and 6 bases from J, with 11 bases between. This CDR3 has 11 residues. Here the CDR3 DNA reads TGTGCCTCCAGGGACGTAAACATTCAGTACTTC. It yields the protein CASRDVNIQYF.

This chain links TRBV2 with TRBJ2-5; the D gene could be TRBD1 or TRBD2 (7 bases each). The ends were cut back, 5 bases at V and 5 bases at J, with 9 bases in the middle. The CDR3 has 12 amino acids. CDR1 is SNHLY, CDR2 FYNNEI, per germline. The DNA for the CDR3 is TGTGCCAGCAGTCAGGGGGGGGAGACCCAGTACTTC. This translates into CASSQGGETQYF.

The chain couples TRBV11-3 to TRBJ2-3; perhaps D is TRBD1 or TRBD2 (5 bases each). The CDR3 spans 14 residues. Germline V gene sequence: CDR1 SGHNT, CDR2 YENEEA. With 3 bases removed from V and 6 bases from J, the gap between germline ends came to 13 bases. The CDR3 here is CASSLGTTSDTQYF. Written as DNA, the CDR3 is TGTGCCAGCAGCTTGGGGACCACGTCGGATACGCAGTATTTT.

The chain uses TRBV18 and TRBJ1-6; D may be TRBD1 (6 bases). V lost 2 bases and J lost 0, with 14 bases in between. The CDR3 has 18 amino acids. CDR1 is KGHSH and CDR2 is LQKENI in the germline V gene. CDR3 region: CASSPRNRVDSYNSPLHF. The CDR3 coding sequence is TGTGCCAGCTCACCAAGGAACAGGGTAGACTCCTATAATTCACCCCTCCACTTT.

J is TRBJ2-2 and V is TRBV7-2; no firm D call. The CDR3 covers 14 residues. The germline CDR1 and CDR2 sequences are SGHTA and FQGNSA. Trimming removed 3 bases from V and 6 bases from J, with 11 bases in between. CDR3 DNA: TGTGCCAGCAGCTTGGGCCCGGGTGCCGGGGAGCTGTTTTTT. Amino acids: CASSLGPGAGELFF.

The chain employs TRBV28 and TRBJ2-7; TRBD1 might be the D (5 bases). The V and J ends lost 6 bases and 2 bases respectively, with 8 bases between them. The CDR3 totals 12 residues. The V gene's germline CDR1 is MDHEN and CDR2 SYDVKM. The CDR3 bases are TGTGCCAGCAGACAGGTCGCCTACGAGCAGTACTTC. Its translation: CASRQVAYEQYF.